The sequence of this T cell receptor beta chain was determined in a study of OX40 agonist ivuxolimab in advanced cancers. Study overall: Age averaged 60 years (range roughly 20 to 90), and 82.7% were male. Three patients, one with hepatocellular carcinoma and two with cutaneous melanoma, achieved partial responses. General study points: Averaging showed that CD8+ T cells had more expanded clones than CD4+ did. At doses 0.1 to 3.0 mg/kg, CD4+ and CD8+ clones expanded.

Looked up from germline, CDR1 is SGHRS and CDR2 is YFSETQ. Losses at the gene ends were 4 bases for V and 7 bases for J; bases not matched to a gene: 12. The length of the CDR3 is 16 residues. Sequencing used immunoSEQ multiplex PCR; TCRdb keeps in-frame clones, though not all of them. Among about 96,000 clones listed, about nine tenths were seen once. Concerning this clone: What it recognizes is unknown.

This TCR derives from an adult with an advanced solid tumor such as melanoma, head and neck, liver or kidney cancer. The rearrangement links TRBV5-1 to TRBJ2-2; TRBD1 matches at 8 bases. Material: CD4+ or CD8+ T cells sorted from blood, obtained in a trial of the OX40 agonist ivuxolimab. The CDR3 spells CASSEGTGGRVGELFF. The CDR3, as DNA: TGCGCCAGCAGCGAAGGGACAGGTGGAAGGGTCGGGGAGCTGTTTTTT.